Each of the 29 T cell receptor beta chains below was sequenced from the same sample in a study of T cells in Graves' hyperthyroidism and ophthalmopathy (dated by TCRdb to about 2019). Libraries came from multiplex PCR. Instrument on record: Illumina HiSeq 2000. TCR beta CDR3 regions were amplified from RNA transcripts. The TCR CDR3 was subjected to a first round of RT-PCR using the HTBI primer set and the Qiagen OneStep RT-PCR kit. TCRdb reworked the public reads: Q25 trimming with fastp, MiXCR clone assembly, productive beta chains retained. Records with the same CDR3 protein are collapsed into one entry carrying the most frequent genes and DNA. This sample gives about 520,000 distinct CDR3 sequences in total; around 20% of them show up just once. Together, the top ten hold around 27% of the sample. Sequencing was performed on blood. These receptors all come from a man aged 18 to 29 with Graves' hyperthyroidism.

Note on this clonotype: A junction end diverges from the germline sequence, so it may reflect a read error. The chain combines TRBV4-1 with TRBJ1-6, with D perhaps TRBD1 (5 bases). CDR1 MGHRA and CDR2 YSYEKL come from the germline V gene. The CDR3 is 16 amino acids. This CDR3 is CANSQAPGIGNSPLHF. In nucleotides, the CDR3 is TGCGCCAACAGCCAAGCCCCAGGGATCGGGAATTCACCCCTCCACTTT.

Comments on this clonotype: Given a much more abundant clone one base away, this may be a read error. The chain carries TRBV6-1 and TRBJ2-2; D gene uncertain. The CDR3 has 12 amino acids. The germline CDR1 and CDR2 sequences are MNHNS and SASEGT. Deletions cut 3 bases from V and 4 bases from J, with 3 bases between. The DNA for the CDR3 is TGTGCCAGCAGTGACAGCACCGGGGAGCTGTTTTTT. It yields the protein CASSDSTGELFF.

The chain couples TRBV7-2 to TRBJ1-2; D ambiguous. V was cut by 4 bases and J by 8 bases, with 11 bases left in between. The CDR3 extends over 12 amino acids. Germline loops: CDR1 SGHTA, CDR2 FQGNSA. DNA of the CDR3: TGTGCCAGCAGCTACTCGGAGAAAGGCTACACCTTC. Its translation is CASSYSEKGYTF. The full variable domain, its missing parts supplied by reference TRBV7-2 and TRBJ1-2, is GAGVSQSPSNKVTEKGKDVELRCDPISGHTALYWYRQSLGQGLEFLIYFQGNSAPDKSGLPSDRFSAERTGGSVSTLTIQRTQQEDSAVYLCASSYSEKGYTFGSGTRLTVV.

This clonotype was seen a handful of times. CDR3 protein: CSVLPGRRQETQYF. CDR3 in DNA: TGCAGCGTTCTTCCGGGACGGAGACAAGAGACCCAGTACTTC. V is TRBV29-1 and J is TRBJ2-5; tentatively, D is TRBD1 or TRBD2 (5 bases each). The V gene's germline CDR1 is SQVTM and CDR2 ANQGSEA. Trimming pared 5 bases from V and 2 bases from J, leaving 15 bases between. The CDR3 runs to 14 residues. The whole variable domain, filled in from reference TRBV29-1 and TRBJ2-5, reads SAVISQKPSRDICQRGTSLTIQCQVDSQVTMMFWYRQQPGQSLTLIATANQGSEATYESGFVIDKFPISRPNLTFSTLTVSNMSPEDSSIYLCSVLPGRRQETQYFGPGTRLLVL.

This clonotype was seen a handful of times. The CDR3 bases are TGTGCCAGCAGCGTAGTCACGGAGTACTGGAACACTGAAGCTTTCTTT. It is translated as CASSVVTEYWNTEAFF. V is TRBV9 and J is TRBJ1-1; D uncertain. Germline V CDR1 and CDR2: SGDLS, YYNGEE. V was shortened by 0 bases and J by 1 base, with 13 bases between the two germline ends. There are 16 residues in the CDR3.

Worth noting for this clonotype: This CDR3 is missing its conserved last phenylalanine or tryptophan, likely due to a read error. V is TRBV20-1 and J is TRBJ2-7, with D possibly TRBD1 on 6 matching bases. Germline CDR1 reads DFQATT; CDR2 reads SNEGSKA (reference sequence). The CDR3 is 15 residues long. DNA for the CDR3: TGCAGTGCTAGCCACTCCAGGGGATCCTCCGACGAGCAGTACGAC. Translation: CSASHSRGSSDEQYD.

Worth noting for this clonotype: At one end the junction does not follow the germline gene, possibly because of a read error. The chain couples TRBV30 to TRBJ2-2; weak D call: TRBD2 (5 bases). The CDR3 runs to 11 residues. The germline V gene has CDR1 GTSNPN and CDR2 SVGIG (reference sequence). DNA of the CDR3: TGTGCCTGGAGAGGTGCCGGGGAGCTGTGTTTT. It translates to CAWRGAGELCF.

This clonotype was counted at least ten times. This chain's CDR3 is CASRPGTGGENTEAFF. In DNA, the CDR3 is TGTGCCAGCAGACCCGGGACAGGGGGAGAGAACACTGAAGCTTTCTTT. V gene TRBV2 combines with J gene TRBJ1-1, with TRBD1 matching over 11 bases. Germline values: CDR1 SNHLY, CDR2 FYNNEI. J was trimmed by 1 base and V by 6 bases; bases with no gene match: 7. The CDR3 has 16 amino acids.

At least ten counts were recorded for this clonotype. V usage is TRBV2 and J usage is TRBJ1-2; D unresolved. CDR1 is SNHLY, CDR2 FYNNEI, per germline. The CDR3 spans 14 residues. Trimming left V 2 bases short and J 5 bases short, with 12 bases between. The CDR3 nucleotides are TGTGCCAGCAGTGAACTCTCAGTAGAGTATGGCTACACCTTC. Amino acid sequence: CASSELSVEYGYTF.

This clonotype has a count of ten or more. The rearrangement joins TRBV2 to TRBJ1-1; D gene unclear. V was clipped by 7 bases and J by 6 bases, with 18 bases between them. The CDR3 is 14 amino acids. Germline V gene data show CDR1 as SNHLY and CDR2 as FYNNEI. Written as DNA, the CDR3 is TGTGCCAGCATCCTCCGAACCGGAGACGCTGAAGCTTTCTTT. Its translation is CASILRTGDAEAFF.

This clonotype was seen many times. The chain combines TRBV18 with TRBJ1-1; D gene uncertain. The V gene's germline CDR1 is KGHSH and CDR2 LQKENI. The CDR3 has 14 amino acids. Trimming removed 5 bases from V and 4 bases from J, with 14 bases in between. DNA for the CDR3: TGTGCCAGCTCATTTCACCCGAGAGGCACTGAAGCTTTCTTT. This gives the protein CASSFHPRGTEAFF.

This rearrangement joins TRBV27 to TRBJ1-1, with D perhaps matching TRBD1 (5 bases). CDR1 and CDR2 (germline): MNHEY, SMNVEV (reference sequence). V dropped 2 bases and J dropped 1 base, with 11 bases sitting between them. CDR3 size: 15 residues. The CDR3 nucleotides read TGTGCCAGCAGTTTAAATTGGGGCCGGAACACTGAAGCTTTCTTT. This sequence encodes CASSLNWGRNTEAFF.

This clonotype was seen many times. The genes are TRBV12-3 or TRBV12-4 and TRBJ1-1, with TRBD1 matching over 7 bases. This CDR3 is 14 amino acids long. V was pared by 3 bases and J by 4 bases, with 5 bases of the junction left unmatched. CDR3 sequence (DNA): TGTGCCAGCAGTTTTGTCGGACAGGTCACTGAAGCTTTCTTT. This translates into CASSFVGQVTEAFF.

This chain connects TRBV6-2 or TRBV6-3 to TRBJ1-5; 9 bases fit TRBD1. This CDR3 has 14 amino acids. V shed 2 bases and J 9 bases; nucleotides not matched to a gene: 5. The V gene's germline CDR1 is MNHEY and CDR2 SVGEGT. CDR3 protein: CASSYDRGVGPQHF. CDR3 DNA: TGTGCCAGCAGTTACGACAGGGGGGTAGGGCCCCAGCATTTT.

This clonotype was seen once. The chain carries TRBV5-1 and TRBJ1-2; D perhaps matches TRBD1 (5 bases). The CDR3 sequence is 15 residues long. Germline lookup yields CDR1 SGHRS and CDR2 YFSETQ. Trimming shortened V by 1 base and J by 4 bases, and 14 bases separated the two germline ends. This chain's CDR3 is CASSLYVGRVYGYTF. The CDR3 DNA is TGCGCCAGCAGCTTGTACGTCGGCAGGGTCTATGGCTACACCTTC.

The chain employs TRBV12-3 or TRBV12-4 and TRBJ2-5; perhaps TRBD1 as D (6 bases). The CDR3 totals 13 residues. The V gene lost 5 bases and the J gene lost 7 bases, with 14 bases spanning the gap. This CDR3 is CASSPGTWGTQYF. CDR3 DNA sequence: TGTGCCAGCAGTCCCGGGACATGGGGGACCCAGTACTTC.

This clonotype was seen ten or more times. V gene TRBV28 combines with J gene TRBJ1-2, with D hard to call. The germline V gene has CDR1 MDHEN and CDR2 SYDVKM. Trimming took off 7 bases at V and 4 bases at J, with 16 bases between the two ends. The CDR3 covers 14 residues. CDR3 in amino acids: CASTLAPATYGYTF. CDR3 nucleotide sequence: TGTGCCAGCACCCTAGCCCCCGCCACCTATGGCTACACCTTC.

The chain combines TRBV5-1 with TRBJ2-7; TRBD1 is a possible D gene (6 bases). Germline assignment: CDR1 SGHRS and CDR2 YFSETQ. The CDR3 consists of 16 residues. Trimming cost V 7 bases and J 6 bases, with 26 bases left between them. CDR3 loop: CASASIPRGGTGEQYF. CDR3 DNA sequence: TGCGCCAGCGCTTCTATTCCCAGGGGCGGAACCGGCGAGCAGTACTTC.

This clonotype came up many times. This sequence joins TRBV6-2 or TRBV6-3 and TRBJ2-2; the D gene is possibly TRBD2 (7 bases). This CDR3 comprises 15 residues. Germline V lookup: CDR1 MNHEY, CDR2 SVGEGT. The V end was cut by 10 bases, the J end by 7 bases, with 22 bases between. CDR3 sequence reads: CATSSGGHRGGELFF. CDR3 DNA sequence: TGTGCCACCTCGTCCGGGGGGCATCGAGGCGGGGAGCTGTTTTTT.

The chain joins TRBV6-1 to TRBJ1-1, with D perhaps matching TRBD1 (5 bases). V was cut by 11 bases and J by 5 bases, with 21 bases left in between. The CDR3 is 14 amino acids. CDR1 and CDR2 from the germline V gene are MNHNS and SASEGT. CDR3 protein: CASPGGGWETEAFF. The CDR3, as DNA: TGTGCCTCCCCCGGGGGGGGATGGGAGACTGAAGCTTTCTTT.

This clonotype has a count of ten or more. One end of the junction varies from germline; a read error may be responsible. The CDR3 is CASSSQGQLAKNIKYF. The CDR3 DNA reads TGTGCCAGCAGCTCCCAAGGACAACTAGCCAAAAACATTAAGTACTTC. J is TRBJ2-4 and V is TRBV7-8, with a possible D match to TRBD2 (6 bases). CDR3 length: 16 residues. Germline assignment: CDR1 SGHVS and CDR2 FQNEAQ. The entire variable domain, with the rest obtained from reference TRBV7-8 and TRBJ2-4, is as follows: GAGVSQSPRYKVAKRGQDVALRCDPISGHVSLFWYQQALGQGPEFLTYFQNEAQLDKSGLPSDRFFAERPEGSVSTLKIQRTQQEDSAVYLCASSSQGQLAKNIKYFGAGTRLSVL.

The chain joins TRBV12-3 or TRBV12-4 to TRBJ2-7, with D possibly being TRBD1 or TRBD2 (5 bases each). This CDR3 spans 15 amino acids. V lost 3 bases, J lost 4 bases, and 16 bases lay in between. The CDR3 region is CASSFLLGGPYEQYF. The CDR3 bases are TGTGCCAGCAGTTTCCTGCTTGGGGGACCATACGAGCAGTACTTC.

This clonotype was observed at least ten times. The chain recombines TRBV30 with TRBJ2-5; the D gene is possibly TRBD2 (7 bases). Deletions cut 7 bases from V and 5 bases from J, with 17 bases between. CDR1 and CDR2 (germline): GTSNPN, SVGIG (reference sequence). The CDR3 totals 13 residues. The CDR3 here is CASNVGGRETQYF. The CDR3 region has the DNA TGTGCCTCCAATGTCGGGGGGCGGGAGACCCAGTACTTC.

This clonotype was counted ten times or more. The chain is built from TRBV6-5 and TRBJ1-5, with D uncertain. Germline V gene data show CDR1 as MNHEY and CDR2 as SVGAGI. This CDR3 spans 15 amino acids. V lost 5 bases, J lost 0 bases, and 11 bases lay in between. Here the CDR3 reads CASSPGFVSNQPQHF. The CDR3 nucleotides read TGTGCCAGCAGTCCGGGCTTCGTTAGCAATCAGCCCCAGCATTTT.

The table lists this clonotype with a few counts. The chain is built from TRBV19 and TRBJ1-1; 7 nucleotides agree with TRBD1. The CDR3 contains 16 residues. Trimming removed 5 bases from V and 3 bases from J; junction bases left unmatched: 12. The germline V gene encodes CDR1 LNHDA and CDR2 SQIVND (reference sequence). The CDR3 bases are TGTGCCAGTAGTTCGGCTCCCGGGACAGCCTACACTGAAGCTTTCTTT. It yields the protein CASSSAPGTAYTEAFF.

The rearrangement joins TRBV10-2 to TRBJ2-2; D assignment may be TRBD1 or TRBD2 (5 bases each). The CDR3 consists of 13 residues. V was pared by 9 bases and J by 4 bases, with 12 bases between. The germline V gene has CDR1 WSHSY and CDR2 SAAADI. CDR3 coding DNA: TGCGCCAGTGGATGGGGGTTCACCGGGGAGCTGTTTTTT. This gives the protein CASGWGFTGELFF.

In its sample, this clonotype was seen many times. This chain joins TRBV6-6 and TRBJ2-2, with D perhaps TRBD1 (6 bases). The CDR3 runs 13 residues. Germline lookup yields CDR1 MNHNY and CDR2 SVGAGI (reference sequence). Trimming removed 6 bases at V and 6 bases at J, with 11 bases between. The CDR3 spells CASSLSGAGELFF. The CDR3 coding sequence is TGTGCCAGCAGCCTTTCAGGGGCCGGGGAGCTGTTTTTT.

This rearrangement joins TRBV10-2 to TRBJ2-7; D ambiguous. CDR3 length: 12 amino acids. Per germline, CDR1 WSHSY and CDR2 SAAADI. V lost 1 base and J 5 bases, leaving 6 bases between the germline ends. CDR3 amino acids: CASSEWRHEQYF. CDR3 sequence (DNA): TGCGCCAGCAGTGAGTGGCGACACGAGCAGTACTTC.

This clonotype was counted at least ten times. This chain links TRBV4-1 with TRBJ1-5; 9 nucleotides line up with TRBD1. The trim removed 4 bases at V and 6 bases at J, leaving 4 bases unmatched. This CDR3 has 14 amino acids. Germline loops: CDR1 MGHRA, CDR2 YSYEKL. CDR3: CASSPTGGRQPQHF. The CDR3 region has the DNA TGCGCCAGCAGCCCAACAGGGGGCCGTCAGCCCCAGCATTTT.